This T cell receptor beta chain was captured in a study of technical replicates of blood from several donors. The method was immunoSEQ multiplex PCR; TCRdb's version includes in-frame clones alone and lacks a portion of them. The sample lists 60,000 to 70,000 clones, around 87% seen once, with roughly 5% in the top ten. This clone has only a few counts. Sequenced input: PBMCs. The TCR comes from a human donor in good health. Some clones in this sample may be carry-over from other donors' samples.

The CDR3 reads CASSKSRDRGYAFF. As DNA, the CDR3 is TGTGCCAGCAGCAAAAGCCGGGACAGGGGTTACGCTTTCTTT. The V gene is TRBV21-1, the J gene TRBJ1-1; the D segment call TRBD1 is taken from the table without a DNA check. TRBV21-1 is a pseudogene locus. This CDR3 spans 14 amino acids.